This TCR beta chain was documented in a study of naive and memory T cell subsets. J lost 5 bases, V lost 5 bases, and 15 bases had no gene match. Germline V gene lookup returns CDR1 MNHNY and CDR2 SVGAGI (reference sequence). CDR3 length: 17 amino acids. An equimolar mix of two oligonucleotides served as the beta constant-region primer for TRBC1 and TRBC2. TCRdb independently ran MiXCR on the UMI-ligation and nested PCR reads; one entry per CDR3 protein. The profile shows some 100,000 distinct CDR3 sequences, 7% of them singletons. This clonotype has ten or more counts. This TCR came from a human donor in good health. The chain couples TRBV6-6 to TRBJ1-1; TRBD1 matches 9 bases. The sequenced sample consisted of central memory CD4+ T cells from blood. The CDR3 is CASSIPPDRGGQTEAFF. The CDR3 region has the DNA TGTGCCAGCAGTATCCCTCCGGACAGGGGAGGGCAAACTGAAGCTTTCTTT.